This T cell receptor (beta chain) was documented in a study of blood T cell repertoires in COVID-19. Participant-given clinical history determined each cohort assignment. Symptom resolution, clearance, or two negative PCRs marked the recovered donors of Cohort 3. Profiling relied on immunoSEQ multiplex PCR, and the TCRdb table lists in-frame clones only, not all of them. The sample lists around 500,000 clones, roughly 90% seen once, with 1.5% to 2% in the top ten. The CDR3 loop spans 14 amino acids. Germline-derived CDR1 and CDR2 are MGHRA and YSYEKL. The ends were cut back, 5 bases at V and 1 base at J, with 11 bases in the middle.

The sequenced sample consisted of PBMCs or T cells enriched from blood (not recorded which). The sequence derives from a woman aged 35 to 49 who had recovered from COVID-19. The chain carries TRBV4-1 and TRBJ1-1; D perhaps matches TRBD1 (5 bases). The CDR3 here is CASSMAGKNTEAFF. The CDR3 nucleotides read TGCGCCAGCAGCATGGCAGGGAAGAACACTGAAGCTTTCTTT.